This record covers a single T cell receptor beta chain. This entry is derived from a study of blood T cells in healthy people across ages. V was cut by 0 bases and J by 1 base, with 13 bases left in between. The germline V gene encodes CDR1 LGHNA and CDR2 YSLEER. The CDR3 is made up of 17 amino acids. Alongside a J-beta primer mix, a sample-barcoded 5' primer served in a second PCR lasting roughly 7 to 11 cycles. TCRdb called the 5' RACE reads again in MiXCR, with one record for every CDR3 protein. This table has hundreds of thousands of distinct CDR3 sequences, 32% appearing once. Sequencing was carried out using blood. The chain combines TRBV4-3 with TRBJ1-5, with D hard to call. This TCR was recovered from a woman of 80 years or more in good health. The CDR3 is CASSQDRAPASNQPQHF. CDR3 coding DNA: TGCGCCAGCAGCCAAGATCGCGCTCCAGCCAGCAATCAGCCCCAGCATTTT.